The 20 T cell receptor beta chains below all came from one sample that was sequenced in a study of post-analysis software for immune sequencing data. Included in the TCR beta cDNA libraries were unique molecular identifiers. Via MiXCR, TCRdb re-called the PCR reads, giving one row per CDR3 protein. The profile shows roughly 800,000 distinct CDR3 sequences, roughly half of them singletons. Findings and limits, study-wide: A few TRBV segments (TRBV5-6, TRBV5-1 and TRBV20-1 among them) occurred more frequently in patients than in controls.

For these TCRs, the target antigens are not known. Sequenced: blood. The receptors originated from a girl aged 10 to 17 with multiple sclerosis.

The gene calls are TRBV6-5 and TRBJ2-7, with 7 bases that match TRBD1. The CDR3 runs 13 residues. J gave up 3 bases and V 5 bases, and 4 bases lay outside the gene matches. The germline gives CDR1 MNHEY, CDR2 SVGAGI. The DNA for the CDR3 is TGTGCCAGCAGTGAACAGGGGTTCTACGAGCAGTACTTC. Translation gives CASSEQGFYEQYF.

The chain carries TRBV4-1 and TRBJ1-2; maybe TRBD1 (5 bases). Germline CDR1 reads MGHRA; CDR2 reads YSYEKL. CDR3 length: 19 amino acids. V gave up 1 base and J gave up 5 bases, with 26 bases separating them. CDR3 DNA sequence: TGCGCCAGCAGCCAAGCTAGTTGGGGAGCGACAACTCGGGGGTATGGCTACACCTTC. Encoded protein: CASSQASWGATTRGYGYTF.

Only a few counts were recorded for this clonotype. The chain uses TRBV20-1 and TRBJ2-7; 9 bases fit TRBD2. The DNA end is more similar to TRBJ2-5, so the J call may be wrong. Germline loops: CDR1 DFQATT, CDR2 SNEGSKA (reference sequence). The CDR3 runs 15 residues. CDR3 nucleotide sequence: TGCAGTGCTAGAATTTGGCGGGGGGGCCGGGAGACCCAGTACTTC. Protein: CSARIWRGGRETQYF.

A remark on this clonotype: The conserved closing phenylalanine or tryptophan is absent in this CDR3, likely reflecting a read error. The chain uses TRBV5-1 and TRBJ2-7; 8 bases fit TRBD2. The V and J ends lost 7 bases and 5 bases, in that order; junction bases with no gene match: 14. Germline loops: CDR1 SGHRS, CDR2 YFSETQ. The CDR3 totals 15 residues. CDR3 sequence (DNA): TGCGCCAGCGTACGAGATAGCGGGAAGGTCGACGAGCAGTACTCC. Translating gives CASVRDSGKVDEQYS.

V and J are TRBV20-1 and TRBJ2-1; 7 bases match TRBD2. This CDR3 comprises 15 residues. Germline CDR1 reads DFQATT; CDR2 reads SNEGSKA (reference sequence). V trimming: 2 bases; J trimming: 7 bases; junction bases outside the gene matches: 11. The CDR3 DNA reads as TGCAGTGCTAGACCCGCGGGACTACTTCTAAATGAGCAGTTCTTC. Translating it yields CSARPAGLLLNEQFF.

This clonotype was recorded a few times. The chain uses TRBV6-5 and TRBJ2-1, with 7 bases identical to TRBD1. With 2 bases clipped from V and 6 bases from J, the junction kept 7 bases outside the gene matches. The germline gives CDR1 MNHEY, CDR2 SVGAGI. The length of the CDR3 is 15 residues. The CDR3 is CASSYGGNRGNEQFF. CDR3 DNA sequence: TGTGCCAGCAGTTACGGGGGCAACAGGGGCAATGAGCAGTTCTTC.

This chain joins TRBV24-1 and TRBJ2-1, with 8 bases identical to TRBD2. Germline CDR1 KGHDR, CDR2 SFDVKD. The CDR3 is 15 amino acids. Trimming removed 5 bases from V and 3 bases from J; junction bases left unmatched: 5. The CDR3 DNA reads TGTGCCACCAGTGGAACAGCGGGAGACTACAATGAGCAGTTCTTC. As protein: CATSGTAGDYNEQFF.

This chain links TRBV20-1 with TRBJ1-1, with TRBD1 matching 10 bases. The CDR3 totals 17 residues. Unmatched junction bases numbered 11, after V lost 0 bases and J lost 4 bases. Germline CDR1 and CDR2: DFQATT and SNEGSKA (reference sequence). The CDR3 bases are TGCAGTGCTAGAGATCTCAAGACAGGGGGCATGTTCACTGAAGCTTTCTTT. Translation gives CSARDLKTGGMFTEAFF.

The genes are TRBV3-1 and TRBJ2-1; 10 bases agree with TRBD2. The CDR3 loop spans 19 amino acids. Germline V gives CDR1 LGHDT, CDR2 YNNKEL (reference sequence). V lost 1 base, J lost 12 bases, and 21 bases stayed unmatched. The CDR3 region is CASSQAGGNYGSGGMVQFF. CDR3 nucleotide sequence: TGTGCCAGCAGCCAAGCGGGAGGAAATTATGGTAGCGGGGGGATGGTGCAGTTCTTC.

This clonotype was found a few times. This chain links TRBV29-1 with TRBJ2-5, with a possible D match to TRBD2 (6 bases). CDR1 is SQVTM, CDR2 ANQGSEA, per germline. Trimming took off 4 bases at V and 4 bases at J, with 19 bases between the two ends. CDR3 length: 15 amino acids. In nucleotides, the CDR3 is TGCAGCGTTGCGGGCGGGGTTTTAGTAGGAGAGACCCAGTACTTC. Its translation: CSVAGGVLVGETQYF.

CDR3 DNA sequence: TGTGCCAGCAGCTTAGACCCTGGCACGCCCCCTGAGCAGTACTTC. Its protein is CASSLDPGTPPEQYF. This sequence joins TRBV7-2 and TRBJ2-5, with no clear D. The CDR3 spans 15 residues. V lost 1 base and J 11 bases, leaving 20 bases between the germline ends. Looked up from germline, CDR1 is SGHTA and CDR2 is FQGNSA.

The rearrangement uses TRBV29-1 and TRBJ2-1; tentative D call: TRBD2 (6 bases). This CDR3 spans 14 amino acids. Trimming took 6 bases from V and 2 from J, leaving 14 bases between them. Germline CDR1 is SQVTM and CDR2 is ANQGSEA. The CDR3 sequence: CSVLWDFTYNEQFF. CDR3 in DNA: TGCAGCGTCCTATGGGACTTTACCTACAATGAGCAGTTCTTC.

This clonotype was seen ten or more times. The chain combines TRBV7-3 with TRBJ2-1; D is unresolved. Germline V gene lookup returns CDR1 SGHTA and CDR2 FQGTGA. V lost 0 bases to trimming and J lost 5 bases, with 8 bases between them. The CDR3 has 14 residues. In DNA form, the CDR3 reads TGTGCCAGCAGCTTAACGTCAGGAAACAATGAGCAGTTCTTC. Amino acids: CASSLTSGNNEQFF.

The chain recombines TRBV20-1 with TRBJ2-1; TRBD2 aligns across 14 bases. Per the germline V gene, CDR1 is DFQATT and CDR2 is SNEGSKA (reference sequence). The CDR3 consists of 20 residues. The ends lost 2 bases at V and 0 bases at J; junction bases unmatched: 12. The CDR3 bases are TGCAGTGCTAGACCACCGGGACTAGCGGGAGAGGTCAGCTCCTACAATGAGCAGTTCTTC. Translation gives CSARPPGLAGEVSSYNEQFF.

The V and J genes are TRBV6-1 and TRBJ1-5; 7 bases align to TRBD1. CDR1 is MNHNS and CDR2 is SASEGT in the germline V gene. The CDR3 spans 14 residues. J was trimmed by 3 bases and V by 4 bases; bases with no gene match: 3. The chain's CDR3 is CASSATGTNQPQHF. Written as DNA, the CDR3 is TGTGCCAGCAGTGCGACAGGGACCAATCAGCCCCAGCATTTT.

This sequence joins TRBV5-1 and TRBJ2-7; possibly TRBD1 for D (5 bases). Per the germline V gene, CDR1 is SGHRS and CDR2 is YFSETQ. The CDR3 is made up of 16 amino acids. V was shortened by 2 bases and J by 3 bases, with 18 bases between the two germline ends. The DNA for the CDR3 is TGCGCCAGCAGCTTAGGGGCCGGTCGGTCCCGCTACGAGCAGTACTTC. It specifies CASSLGAGRSRYEQYF.

The CDR3 DNA reads as TGTGCCAGCAGCGTAAGTCCGACGCCCTACGAGCAGTACTTC. It specifies CASSVSPTPYEQYF. This chain connects TRBV6-5 to TRBJ2-4; D is unresolved. The DNA end is a closer match to TRBJ2-7, so the J assignment may be wrong. Germline loops: CDR1 MNHEY, CDR2 SVGAGI. The CDR3 loop spans 14 amino acids.

This chain uses TRBV12-3 or TRBV12-4 with TRBJ2-7; TRBD2 aligns across 7 bases. Trimming at V came to 2 bases and at J to 3 bases, leaving 4 bases not matched to a gene. This CDR3 contains 14 residues. The CDR3 DNA is TGTGCCAGCAGTTTATCAGCGGGGTACTACGAGCAGTACTTC. Translated: CASSLSAGYYEQYF.

This chain connects TRBV24-1 to TRBJ1-1, with 9 bases matching TRBD1. Trimming cost V 0 bases and J 4 bases; bases outside gene matches: 20. In germline, CDR1 is KGHDR, CDR2 SFDVKD. The CDR3 covers 21 residues. The CDR3 here is CATSDLIFSRDRDGRSTEAFF. For the CDR3, the DNA is TGTGCCACCAGTGATTTGATATTTTCGAGGGACAGGGACGGAAGAAGCACTGAAGCTTTCTTT.

The genes are TRBV4-2 and TRBJ2-7; no definite D call. This CDR3 comprises 13 residues. V lost 8 bases and J 0 bases, leaving 11 bases between the germline ends. From germline, CDR1 is LGHNA and CDR2 YNFKEQ. CDR3 DNA: TGTGCCAGCGGTGGTACAGACTCCTACGAGCAGTACTTC. This encodes CASGGTDSYEQYF.